A selection of T cell receptor beta chains follows, all from one sample in a study of blood T cell repertoires in COVID-19. The repertoire was sequenced with immunoSEQ multiplex PCR; TCRdb's copy has only in-frame clones and lacks some. The data hold around 370,000 clones, with over 80% observed a single time. The sequencing sample was made of peripheral blood. The receptors were gathered from a woman aged 50 to 60 with COVID-19, enrolled during active disease. The CDR3 runs from the conserved cysteine through the conserved F or W. Each record gives: D gene, CDR3 length, V gene, clone size, J gene, CDR3 protein, CDR3 DNA. A D gene is named only where the DNA matches it firmly. Size is omitted from some rows. Given values are once, few, many or a class for expanded clones.

>-|15|TRBV7-6|-|TRBJ2-1
CASSLRVDSYNEQFF
TGTGCCAGCAGCTTGAGGGTGGATTCTTACAATGAGCAGTTCTTC
>-|18|TRBV18|-|TRBJ2-1
CASSPRRTVSSSYNEQFF
TGTGCCAGCTCACCACGTAGGACAGTTTCGAGCTCCTACAATGAGCAGTTCTTC
>-|16|TRBV11-3|once|TRBJ1-3
CASSLGERVFGNTIYF
TGTGCCAGCAGCTTAGGAGAGCGTGTTTTTGGAAACACCATATATTTT
>TRBD1|15|TRBV5-6|-|TRBJ2-2
CASSRLGQGAGELFF
TGTGCCAGCAGCCGATTGGGACAGGGGGCCGGGGAGCTGTTTTTT
>-|17|TRBV21-1|-|TRBJ1-1
CASSPRDRGAENTEAFF
TGTGCCAGCAGCCCTAGGGACAGGGGAGCCGAGAACACTGAAGCTTTCTTT
>TRBD2|18|TRBV2|-|TRBJ2-1
CATDPGTSGSFSYNEQFF
TGTGCCACCGATCCCGGGACTAGCGGGAGTTTCTCCTACAATGAGCAGTTCTTC
>TRBD1|15|TRBV28|-|TRBJ1-5
CASSLGQGYRQPQHF
TGTGCCAGCAGTTTAGGACAGGGGTACCGGCAGCCCCAGCATTTT
>TRBD1|14|TRBV18|-|TRBJ2-4
CASSPGQGAYIQYF
TGTGCCAGCTCCCCGGGTCAGGGGGCCTACATTCAGTACTTC
>TRBD2|15|TRBV24-1|few|TRBJ2-3
CATRGRRGSTDTQYF
TGTGCCACCAGAGGTAGGCGGGGGAGCACAGATACGCAGTATTTT
>TRBD2|15|TRBV6-2/TRBV6-3|once|TRBJ2-7
CASSRTSGDSYEQYF
TGTGCCAGCAGTCGGACTAGCGGGGACTCCTACGAGCAGTACTTC
>TRBD2|14|TRBV14|-|TRBJ2-3
CASTPSGRGDTQYF
TGTGCCAGCACCCCTAGCGGGAGAGGAGATACGCAGTATTTT
>TRBD1|15|TRBV7-2|-|TRBJ2-7
CASSSRGTGSYEQYF
TGTGCCAGCAGCTCTCGCGGGACAGGGTCCTACGAGCAGTACTTC
>TRBD1|13|TRBV29-1|-|TRBJ2-3
CSSWTGSTDTQYF
TGCAGCTCATGGACAGGGTCCACAGATACGCAGTATTTT
>-|16|TRBV4-1|-|TRBJ1-5
CASSLYHRAPNQPQHF
TGCGCCAGCAGCCTTTACCACAGGGCCCCCAATCAGCCCCAGCATTTT
>-|17|TRBV30|-|TRBJ2-6
CAWSLPGKGSGANVLTF
TGTGCCTGGAGTCTACCCGGGAAGGGATCTGGGGCCAACGTCCTGACTTTC
>TRBD2|16|TRBV14|-|TRBJ2-2
CASSQGGRAPTGELFF
TGTGCCAGCAGCCAAGGCGGGAGGGCCCCCACCGGGGAGCTGTTTTTT
>TRBD1|13|TRBV24-1|-|TRBJ2-2
CATRQGNTGELFF
TGTGCCACACGACAGGGTAACACCGGGGAGCTGTTTTTT
>-|18|TRBV6-1|-|TRBJ1-2
CASSEMFYWERTLGGYTF
TGTGCCAGCAGTGAAATGTTTTATTGGGAACGGACTCTCGGGGGCTACACCTTC
>TRBD2|16|TRBV18|-|TRBJ2-1
CASSHRREGLPDEQFF
TGTGCCAGCTCACATAGGCGGGAGGGCCTTCCGGATGAGCAGTTCTTC
>-|15|TRBV11-3|-|TRBJ1-1
CASSPRGGAVTEAFF
TGTGCCAGCAGCCCCCGGGGAGGGGCGGTCACTGAAGCTTTCTTT
>-|14|TRBV5-4|-|TRBJ1-1
CASSLGVGATEAFF
TGTGCCAGCAGCTTGGGTGTAGGGGCGACTGAAGCTTTCTTT
>-|17|TRBV23-1|-|TRBJ2-4
CASSQSMVALAKNIQYF
TGCGCCAGCAGTCAATCCATGGTTGCACTAGCCAAAAACATTCAGTACTTC
>TRBD1|14|TRBV6-5|-|TRBJ2-1
CASSDRDRYNEQFF
TGTGCCAGCAGCGACCGGGACAGGTACAATGAGCAGTTCTTC
>TRBD1|13|TRBV30|-|TRBJ2-7
CAWSRDREYEQYF
TGTGCCTGGAGTCGGGACAGGGAGTACGAGCAGTACTTC
>-|15|TRBV6-4|-|TRBJ2-1
CASSDSFGIDYEQFF
TGTGCCAGCAGTGACTCGTTCGGGATAGATTATGAGCAGTTCTTC
>TRBD1|18|TRBV5-1|-|TRBJ2-2
CASSLSAQGQGDTGELFF
TGCGCCAGCAGCTTGTCGGCTCAGGGACAGGGAGACACCGGGGAGCTGTTTTTT
>-|14|TRBV7-9|-|TRBJ2-7
CASSIQGERYEQYF
TGTGCCAGCAGTATACAGGGAGAAAGGTACGAGCAGTACTTC
>-|14|TRBV6-5|-|TRBJ2-3
CASRPTSITDTQYF
TGTGCCAGCAGGCCTACGTCGATCACAGATACGCAGTATTTT
>-|15|TRBV24-1|-|TRBJ2-3
CATSDLTVGTDTQYF
TGTGCCACCAGTGACCTCACGGTGGGCACAGATACGCAGTATTTT
>TRBD1|15|TRBV19|-|TRBJ2-1
CASSIGQGARNEQFF
TGTGCCAGTAGTATAGGACAGGGGGCTCGGAATGAGCAGTTCTTC
>-|15|TRBV2|-|TRBJ1-5
CASSDRNLKNQPQHF
TGTGCCAGCAGTGACAGAAATTTAAAAAATCAGCCCCAGCATTTT
>TRBD2|14|TRBV7-3|-|TRBJ2-1
CASSTGLASNEQFF
TGTGCCAGCAGCACGGGACTAGCAAGCAATGAGCAGTTCTTC
>TRBD2|14|TRBV20-1|-|TRBJ2-1
CSASRREGHNEQFF
TGCAGTGCTAGTAGGCGGGAGGGCCACAATGAGCAGTTCTTC
>-|11|TRBV29-1|-|TRBJ1-2
CSADAGEGYTF
TGCAGCGCCGACGCAGGGGAAGGCTACACCTTC
>TRBD1|12|TRBV11-3|once|TRBJ1-1
CASSPGGTEAFF
TGTGCCAGCAGCCCAGGGGGAACTGAAGCTTTCTTT
>-|15|TRBV19|-|TRBJ2-6
CASSMRGSGANVLTF
TGTGCCAGTAGTATGCGCGGATCTGGGGCCAACGTCCTGACTTTC
>-|12|TRBV12-2|-|TRBJ2-4
CASRFVRNIQYF
TGTGCAAGTCGCTTTGTTAGAAACATTCAGTACTTC
>TRBD1|16|TRBV28|-|TRBJ1-1
CASSLDRGPRITEAFF
TGTGCCAGCAGTTTAGACAGGGGGCCGAGGATCACTGAAGCTTTCTTT
>TRBD2|16|TRBV19|-|TRBJ2-5
CASSTRTSGYQETQYF
TGTGCCAGTAGTACTCGGACTAGCGGATACCAAGAGACCCAGTACTTC
>-|14|TRBV6-1|-|TRBJ1-6
CASSERRNNSPLHF
TGTGCCAGCAGTGAAAGGAGGAATAATTCACCCCTCCACTTT
>-|16|TRBV12-5|-|TRBJ2-2
CASGQRLESETGELFF
TGTGCTAGTGGACAAAGACTAGAAAGTGAAACCGGGGAGCTGTTTTTT
>TRBD1|21|TRBV6-2/TRBV6-3|-|TRBJ2-1
CASSYRAPGQILPSSYNEQFF
TGTGCCAGCAGTTACCGGGCACCGGGACAGATTCTGCCGAGCTCCTACAATGAGCAGTTCTTC
>TRBD2|17|TRBV24-1|-|TRBJ2-5
CATSGGLAERGQETQYF
TGTGCCACCAGTGGGGGACTAGCGGAGCGAGGGCAAGAGACCCAGTACTTC
>TRBD2|17|TRBV5-4|-|TRBJ2-7
CASSTGGLAGATYEQYF
TGTGCCAGCAGTACGGGGGGACTAGCGGGAGCAACCTACGAGCAGTACTTC